This is a list of T cell receptor beta chains from one sample in a study of follicular helper T cells after annual influenza vaccination. Assay: immunoSEQ multiplex PCR; the TCRdb copy retains only in-frame clones and omits some. The data contain several thousand clones, approximately 78% of them singletons. Sequences were derived from CXCR5- memory CD4+ T cells sorted from blood, sampled on the day of influenza vaccination. Every receptor here comes from an adult who received the influenza vaccine. The CDR3 runs from the conserved cysteine through the conserved F or W. Fields, in order: D gene, J gene, V gene, clone size, CDR3 DNA, CDR3 protein. The D gene is left open where the match is weak. Size tells how often a clone was seen (once, few, many) or the class of an expanded clone, and some rows leave it out.

. TRBJ2-1 TRBV2 . TGTGCCAGCAGCGACGACACATTGAGTGAGCAGTTCTTC CASSDDTLSEQFF
. TRBJ1-4 TRBV6-8 . TGTGCCAGCAGTTACTCGATTCCGGGGGTTGAAAAACTGTTTTTT CASSYSIPGVEKLFF
TRBD1 TRBJ1-2 TRBV4-2 . TGTGCCAGCAGCGATCCGGGACAGATCTACGGCTACACCTTC CASSDPGQIYGYTF
TRBD2 TRBJ2-5 TRBV29-1 . TGCAGCGGGCGGGCGGGGGTGACTGGAGAGACCCAGTACTTC CSGRAGVTGETQYF
. TRBJ2-1 TRBV19 . TGTGCCAGTAGTATTGCACGCTCCCCTGACAATGAGCAGTTCTTC CASSIARSPDNEQFF
TRBD2 TRBJ2-7 TRBV28 . TGTGCCAGCAGTGGGGGGACTAGCGGGGGCTACGAGCAGTACTTC CASSGGTSGGYEQYF
. TRBJ2-3 TRBV6-1 . TGTGCCAGCAGTGAAATCCTTGGCCCGAATACGCAGTATTTT CASSEILGPNTQYF
. TRBJ1-3 TRBV25-1 . TGTGCCAGCAGTGATTCAATCGGCCGTCGGGGCTCTGGAAACACCATATATTTT CASSDSIGRRGSGNTIYF
TRBD2 TRBJ2-3 TRBV7-2 . TGTGCCAGCAGCGCCACTAGCGGGGGTGCAGATACGCAGTATTTT CASSATSGGADTQYF
TRBD2 TRBJ2-4 TRBV2 . TGTGCCAGCAGAGGAAGGACTAGCGGAAAAAACATTCAGTACTTC CASRGRTSGKNIQYF
. TRBJ2-1 TRBV7-9 . TGTGCCAGCAGCTTAGCAGGGTCGGGGCAGAACAATGAGCAGTTCTTC CASSLAGSGQNNEQFF
. TRBJ1-2 TRBV19 . TGTGCCAGTAGTATGCTACCCGCTCAAGACTACACCTTC CASSMLPAQDYTF
. TRBJ2-7 TRBV6-5 once TGTGCCAGCAGTGCCCCGGGGCGGGGGCGGGGGGAGCAGTACTTC CASSAPGRGRGEQYF
. TRBJ1-3 TRBV9 . TGTGCCAGCAGCCCCAGGGCCACGGGGGTCAACCTCGGAAACACCATATATTTT CASSPRATGVNLGNTIYF
. TRBJ1-6 TRBV11-3 . TGTGCCAGCAGCTTAGTCCCCAGGGCTAATAATTCACCCCTCCACTTT CASSLVPRANNSPLHF
. TRBJ1-1 TRBV5-6 . TGTGCCAGCAGAGTGGCACTGAACACTGAAGCTTTCTTT CASRVALNTEAFF
TRBD1 TRBJ1-2 TRBV19 once TGTGCCAGTAGCGGCAGGGGGCGTCTCCAATATGGCTACACCTTC CASSGRGRLQYGYTF
. TRBJ1-3 TRBV9 . TGTGCCAGCAGCCCAGACAGCTTAGGCAGGAACACCATATATTTT CASSPDSLGRNTIYF
. TRBJ2-5 TRBV7-9 . TGTGCCAGCAGCTCCGAGACTAGGAAAGAGACCCAGTACTTC CASSSETRKETQYF
. TRBJ1-6 TRBV5-1 few TGCGCCAGCAGCCGGGGACGAGACGGCTCACCCCTCCACTTT CASSRGRDGSPLHF
. TRBJ1-6 TRBV27 . TGTGCCAGCAGTTGGGGGGGGGCTTATTCACCCCTCCACTTT CASSWGGAYSPLHF
. TRBJ1-2 TRBV25-1 . TGTGCCAGCAGTGAGGAGAACCGACGGGGCTATGGCTACACCTTC CASSEENRRGYGYTF
TRBD1 TRBJ1-6 TRBV6-5 . TGTGCCAGCAGTTCGACAGGGTATAATTCACCCCTCCACTTT CASSSTGYNSPLHF
. TRBJ2-5 TRBV19 . TGTGCCAGTAGTGAGAGGTTTAACAGGATAATGCCCAACTTC CASSERFNRIMPNF
. TRBJ2-7 TRBV19 few TGTGCCAGTAGTATCCGACTGAGCTCCTACGAGCAGTACTTC CASSIRLSSYEQYF
TRBD1 TRBJ1-1 TRBV7-2 . TGTGCCAGCAGACAAGACAGGGCGAGCACTGAAGCTTTCTTT CASRQDRASTEAFF
. TRBJ2-2 TRBV6-4 once TGTGCCAGCAGTGATTCCCGGGACTACACCGGGGAGCTGTTTTTT CASSDSRDYTGELFF
TRBD2 TRBJ2-1 TRBV5-1 few TGCGCCAGCATGACTAGCGGGGGGGATAATGAGCAGTTCTTC CASMTSGGDNEQFF
. TRBJ2-2 TRBV29-1 . TGCAGCGTTATGACTAGTCCCGGGGAGCTGTTTTTT CSVMTSPGELFF
TRBD2 TRBJ2-3 TRBV6-1 . TGTGCCAGCAGTGAAGATGCGTCACTAGCGGGGATCAGGGATACGCAGTATTTT CASSEDASLAGIRDTQYF
TRBD1 TRBJ2-7 TRBV7-9 . TGTGCCAGCAGCCCGGGGACAGGGGACAATGAGCAGTACTTC CASSPGTGDNEQYF
TRBD2 TRBJ2-2 TRBV9 . TGTGCCAGCAGAGGAGCGGGGATTGACACCGGGGAGCTGTTTTTT CASRGAGIDTGELFF
. TRBJ2-1 TRBV9 once TGTGCCAGCAGCGTAGGGGCGAGCTCCTACAATGAGCAGTTCTTC CASSVGASSYNEQFF
TRBD1 TRBJ1-1 TRBV7-2 . TGTGCCAGCAGCTTTGCATTGGGACAGGGAATTGAAGCTTTCTTT CASSFALGQGIEAFF